The next 4 T cell receptor beta chains were all read from a single sample in a study of blood T cell repertoires in COVID-19. Assay: immunoSEQ multiplex PCR; the TCRdb copy retains only in-frame clones and omits some. The table records around 60,000 clones, approximately 83% of them present only once. Sequencing was done on a sample of peripheral blood. Source of these receptors: a man aged 50-60 years with COVID-19, enrolled during active disease.

The count of this clone is one. V gene TRBV28 combines with J gene TRBJ2-1, with D perhaps TRBD2 (6 bases). Germline V CDR1 and CDR2: MDHEN, SYDVKM. Trimming stripped 8 bases from V and 5 bases from J, with 16 bases between. The CDR3 loop spans 14 amino acids. The DNA for the CDR3 is TGTGCCAGCGGTAAGGGACTCCCCCACAATGAGCAGTTCTTC. This gives the protein CASGKGLPHNEQFF.

This rearrangement joins TRBV9 to TRBJ2-7; 11 bases are a match to TRBD2. Germline CDR1 and CDR2: SGDLS and YYNGEE. This CDR3 has 17 residues. V trimming: 0 bases; J trimming: 0 bases; junction bases outside the gene matches: 5. The CDR3 protein is CASSVGVAGGSSYEQYF. For the CDR3, the DNA is TGTGCCAGCAGCGTAGGAGTAGCGGGAGGGAGCTCCTACGAGCAGTACTTC.

V gene TRBV30 combines with J gene TRBJ1-1; TRBD1 matches 7 bases. The CDR3 sequence is 13 residues long. The junction had 2 bases not matched to a gene; V was cut back by 3 bases and J by 1 base. Looked up from germline, CDR1 is GTSNPN and CDR2 is SVGIG (reference sequence). The DNA for the CDR3 is TGTGCCTGGAGCCGGGACAGGAACACTGAAGCTTTCTTT. Translating it yields CAWSRDRNTEAFF.

The chain couples TRBV5-1 to TRBJ1-5; 9 bases fit TRBD1. Trimming cost V 3 bases and J 1 base; bases outside gene matches: 2. Germline V gene sequence: CDR1 SGHRS, CDR2 YFSETQ. This CDR3 contains 15 residues. This CDR3 is CASSSGQGSNQPQHF. CDR3 nucleotides: TGCGCCAGCAGCTCGGGACAGGGAAGCAATCAGCCCCAGCATTTT.